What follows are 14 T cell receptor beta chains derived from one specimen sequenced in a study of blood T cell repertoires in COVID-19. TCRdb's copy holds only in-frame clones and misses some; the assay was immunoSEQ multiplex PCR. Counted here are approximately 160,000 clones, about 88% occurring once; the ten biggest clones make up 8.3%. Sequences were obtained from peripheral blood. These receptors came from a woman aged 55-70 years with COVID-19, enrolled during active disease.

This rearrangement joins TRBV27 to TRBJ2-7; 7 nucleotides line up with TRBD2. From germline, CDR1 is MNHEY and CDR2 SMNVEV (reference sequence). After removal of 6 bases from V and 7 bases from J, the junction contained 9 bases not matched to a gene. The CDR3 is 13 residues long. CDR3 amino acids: CASRPGGGLEQYV. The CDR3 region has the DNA TGTGCCAGCAGACCAGGTGGGGGACTAGAGCAGTACGTC.

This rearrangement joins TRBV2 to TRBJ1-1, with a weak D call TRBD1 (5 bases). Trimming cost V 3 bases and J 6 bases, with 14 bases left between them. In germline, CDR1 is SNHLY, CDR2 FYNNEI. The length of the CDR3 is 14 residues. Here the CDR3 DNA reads TGTGCCAGCAGTGATAGGCCAGGGTCACCTGAAGCTTTCTTT. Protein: CASSDRPGSPEAFF. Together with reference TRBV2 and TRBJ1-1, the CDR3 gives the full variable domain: EPEVTQTPSHQVTQMGQEVILRCVPISNHLYFYWYRQILGQKVEFLVSFYNNEISEKSEIFDDQFSVERPDGSNFTLKIRSTKLEDSAMYFCASSDRPGSPEAFFGQGTRLTVV.

The CDR3 coding sequence is TGTGCCAGCAGCCATAGAGGGGAGCAGTTCTTC. The encoded protein is CASSHRGEQFF. The genes are TRBV7-9 and TRBJ2-1, with D possibly matching TRBD2 (5 bases). Germline CDR1 reads SEHNR; CDR2 reads FQNEAQ (reference sequence). The V end lost 5 bases, the J end lost 10 bases, and 9 bases lay between the germline ends. The CDR3 spans 11 residues.

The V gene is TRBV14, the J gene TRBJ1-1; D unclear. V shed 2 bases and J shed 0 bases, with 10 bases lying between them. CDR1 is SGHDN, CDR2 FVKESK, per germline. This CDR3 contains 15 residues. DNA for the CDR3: TGTGCCAGCAGCCAAAGGACGGGAATGAACACTGAAGCTTTCTTT. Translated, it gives CASSQRTGMNTEAFF.

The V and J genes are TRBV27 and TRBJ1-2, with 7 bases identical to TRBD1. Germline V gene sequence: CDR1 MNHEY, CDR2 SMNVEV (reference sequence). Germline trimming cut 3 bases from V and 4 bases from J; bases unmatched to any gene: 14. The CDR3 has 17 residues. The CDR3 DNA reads TGTGCCAGCAGTTTGGCAAAATCAACAGGGGAACCCTATGGCTACACCTTC. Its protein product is CASSLAKSTGEPYGYTF.

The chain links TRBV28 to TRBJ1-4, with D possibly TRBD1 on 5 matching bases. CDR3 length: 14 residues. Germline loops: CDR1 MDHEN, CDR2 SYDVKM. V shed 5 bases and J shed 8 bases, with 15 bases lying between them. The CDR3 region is CASSLPGFPEKLFF. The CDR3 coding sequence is TGTGCCAGCAGTCTTCCAGGGTTTCCCGAAAAACTGTTTTTT.

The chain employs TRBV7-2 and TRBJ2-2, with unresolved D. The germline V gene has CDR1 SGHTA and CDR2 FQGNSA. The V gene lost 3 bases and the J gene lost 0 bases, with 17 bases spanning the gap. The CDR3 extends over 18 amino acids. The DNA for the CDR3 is TGTGCCAGCAGCTTGTTCGGAGTTATGTCGACGAACACCGGGGAGCTGTTTTTT. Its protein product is CASSLFGVMSTNTGELFF.

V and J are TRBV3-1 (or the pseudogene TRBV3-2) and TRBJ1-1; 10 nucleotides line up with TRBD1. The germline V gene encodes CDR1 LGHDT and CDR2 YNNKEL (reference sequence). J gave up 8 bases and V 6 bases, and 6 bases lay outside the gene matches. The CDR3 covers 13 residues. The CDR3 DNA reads TGTGCCAGCAGTCGGACAGGGGGGAAGGAAGCTTTCTTT. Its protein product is CASSRTGGKEAFF.

The chain's CDR3 is CASNKERRNTEAFF. CDR3 in DNA: TGTGCCAGCAACAAGGAGCGGAGGAACACTGAAGCTTTCTTT. This chain connects TRBV7-8 to TRBJ1-1; no reliable D call. CDR1 SGHVS and CDR2 FQNEAQ come from the germline V gene. Between the trimmed V and J ends, which lost 7 bases and 1 base, there was a span of 13 bases. The CDR3 contains 14 residues.

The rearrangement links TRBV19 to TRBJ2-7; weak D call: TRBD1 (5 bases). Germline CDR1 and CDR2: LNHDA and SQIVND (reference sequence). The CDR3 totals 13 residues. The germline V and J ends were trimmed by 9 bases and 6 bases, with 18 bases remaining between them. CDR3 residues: CASAAMGLGEQYF. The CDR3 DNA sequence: TGTGCCAGCGCTGCGATGGGGCTTGGCGAGCAGTACTTC.

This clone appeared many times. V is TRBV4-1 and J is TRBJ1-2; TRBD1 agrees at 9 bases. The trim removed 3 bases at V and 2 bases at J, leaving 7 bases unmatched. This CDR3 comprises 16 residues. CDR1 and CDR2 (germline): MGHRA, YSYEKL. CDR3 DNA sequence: TGCGCCAGCAGCCAGGCCGGGACAGGGTCCAACTATGGCTACACCTTC. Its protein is CASSQAGTGSNYGYTF.

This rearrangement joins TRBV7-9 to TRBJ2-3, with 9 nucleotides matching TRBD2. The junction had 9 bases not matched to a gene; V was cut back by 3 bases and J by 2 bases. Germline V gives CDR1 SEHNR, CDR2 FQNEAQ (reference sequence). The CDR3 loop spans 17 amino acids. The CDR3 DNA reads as TGTGCCAGCAGCTTTAAGACTAGCGGAGCCAACACAGATACGCAGTATTTT. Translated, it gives CASSFKTSGANTDTQYF. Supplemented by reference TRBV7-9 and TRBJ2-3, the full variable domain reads DTGVSQNPRHKITKRGQNVTFRCDPISEHNRLYWYRQTLGQGPEFLTYFQNEAQLEKSRLLSDRFSAERPKGSFSTLEIQRTEQGDSAMYLCASSFKTSGANTDTQYFGPGTRLTVL.

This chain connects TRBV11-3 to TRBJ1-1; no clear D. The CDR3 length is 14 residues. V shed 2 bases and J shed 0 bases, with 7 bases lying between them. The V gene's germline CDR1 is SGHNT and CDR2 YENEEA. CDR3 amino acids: CASSLNAVNTEAFF. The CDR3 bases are TGTGCCAGCAGCTTAAATGCAGTGAACACTGAAGCTTTCTTT.

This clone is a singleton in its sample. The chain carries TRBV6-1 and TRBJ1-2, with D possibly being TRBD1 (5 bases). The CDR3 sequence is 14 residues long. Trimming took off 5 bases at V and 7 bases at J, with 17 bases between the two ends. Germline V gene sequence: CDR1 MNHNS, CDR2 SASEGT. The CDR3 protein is CASSTVPGFTGYTF. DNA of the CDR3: TGTGCCAGCAGTACCGTGCCAGGGTTCACTGGCTACACCTTC.